This T cell receptor (beta chain) is drawn from a study of T cells after yellow fever vaccination. Notes on the study in general: Only a small proportion of the clonotypes turned up in both the CD4 and the CD8 compartments, likely arising from convergent recombination. Weaker in magnitude, the secondary response showed a faster peak on day 5 versus 15.

This clonotype came up many times. Its antigen is unidentified. Trimming removed 5 bases at V and 0 bases at J, with 18 bases between. Germline V gene data show CDR1 as SEHNR and CDR2 as FQNEAQ (reference sequence). The CDR3 loop spans 17 amino acids. Generation of TCR cDNA used 5'RACE template switching (which added a universal primer site and UMIs). TCRdb reanalysed the 5' RACE reads using MiXCR and keeps one entry per CDR3 protein. The sample has about 200,000 distinct CDR3 sequences, 2.5% to 3.5% seen once. The sequencing used CD4+ T cells sorted from PBMCs, collected 10 days after the yellow fever booster vaccination. The V call is TRBV7-9, the J call TRBJ2-3; the D gene is possibly TRBD1 (6 bases). The TCR sequence derives from a man aged 18 to 29 who received the YFV17D yellow fever vaccine. The CDR3, as DNA: TGTGCCAGCAGCCCCTCCACAGGGTCCGCTAGCACAGATACGCAGTATTTT. This sequence encodes CASSPSTGSASTDTQYF.